The source of this TCR beta chain is a study of cytomegalovirus exposure and HLA in healthy donors. Points from the study as a whole: Productive status was seen about 90% or about 30% of the time for most TCR beta V segments in an earlier analysis. For cytomegalovirus status, the classifier reportedly gave diagnoses with high specificity and sensitivity. Presence/absence results assume similar sequencing depth per donor, which may not hold.

V lost 4 bases to trimming and J lost 3 bases, with 12 bases between them. Germline V lookup: CDR1 MNHEY, CDR2 SMNVEV (reference sequence). The CDR3 runs 14 residues. Primers: 60 Vbeta forward and 13 Jbeta reverse. Here immunoSEQ multiplex PCR was the method, and the copy in TCRdb shows in-frame clones only, minus some. The sample includes some 190,000 clones, roughly 83% of them seen just once. In regard to this clone: Its specificity is not known.

This clonotype was obtained from a woman aged 50 to 60 in good health and CMV-seronegative. The sample comprised PBMCs. This sequence joins TRBV27 and TRBJ1-1, with D maybe TRBD1 (6 bases). The chain's CDR3 is CASSSRGRDTEAFF. The CDR3 coding sequence is TGTGCCAGCAGTTCGAGGGGGAGGGACACTGAAGCTTTCTTT.